This TCR beta chain was recorded in a study of cytomegalovirus exposure and HLA in healthy donors. 60 Vbeta and 13 Jbeta primers were used in PCR. The data were produced by immunoSEQ multiplex PCR, yet TCRdb's version contains in-frame clones alone and is incomplete. Found here are 150,000 to 200,000 clones, 60% to 80% of them singletons; the top ten hold approximately 3.4%. General study results and limits: Most subjects' HLA-A and HLA-B alleles were reportedly predicted from TCR beta sequences. In a later analysis, across HLA loci, associated TCR counts were highest for DRB1, lowest for HLA-C.

The CDR3 has 13 amino acids. Germline lookup yields CDR1 SGHRS and CDR2 YFSETQ. Notes on this clone: Its cognate antigen is unknown.

All donors participated as healthy donors of bone marrow. The chain combines TRBV5-1 with TRBJ2-5; D is possibly TRBD1 (6 bases). The closer fit of TRBJ2-7 to the DNA end suggests the J call may be wrong. The receptor was isolated from a female donor in good health and CMV-seronegative. Sequenced input: PBMCs. CDR3 loop: CASSPGVVGEQYF. The CDR3 coding sequence is TGCGCCAGCAGCCCAGGGGTCGTTGGCGAGCAGTACTTC.